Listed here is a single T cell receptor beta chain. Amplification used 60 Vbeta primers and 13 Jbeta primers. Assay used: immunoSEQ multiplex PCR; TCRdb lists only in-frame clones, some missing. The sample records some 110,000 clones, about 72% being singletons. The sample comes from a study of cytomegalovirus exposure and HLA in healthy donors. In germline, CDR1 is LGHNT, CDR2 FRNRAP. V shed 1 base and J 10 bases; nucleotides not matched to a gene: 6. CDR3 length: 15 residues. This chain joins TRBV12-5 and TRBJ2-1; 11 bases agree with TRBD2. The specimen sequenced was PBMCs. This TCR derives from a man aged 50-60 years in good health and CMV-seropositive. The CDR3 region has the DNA TGTGCTAGTGGTTTGGGACTAGCGGGGCGGCGGGAGCAGTTCTTC. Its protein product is CASGLGLAGRREQFF.